A single sample gave rise to the 20 T cell receptor beta chains below, sequenced in a study of TIL therapy for anti-PD-1-resistant metastatic lung cancer. This was the immunoSEQ v3 assay. Sequencing used immunoSEQ multiplex PCR; TCRdb keeps in-frame clones, though not all of them. The table has about 48,000 clones, 60% to 85% seen once. Documented time point: pre-treatment sample, taken before nivolumab and TIL therapy. Pleural nodules or supraclavicular lymph nodes made up most of the excised metastases sampled. Sequences were derived from tumor tissue, sampled at baseline. These receptors were obtained from a person aged 25-85 years with non-small cell lung cancer.

This chain connects TRBV5-4 to TRBJ1-4; 10 positions match TRBD1. There are 16 residues in the CDR3. The V segment lost 2 bases and the J segment 4 bases; nucleotides outside the gene matches: 5. The V gene's germline CDR1 is SGHNT and CDR2 YYREEE (reference sequence). This chain's CDR3 is CASSFNGQGDNEKLFF. The CDR3 coding sequence is TGTGCCAGCAGCTTTAACGGACAGGGGGATAATGAAAAACTGTTTTTT.

This clone was recorded once. V gene TRBV4-1 combines with J gene TRBJ2-2; 11 nucleotides line up with TRBD2. V lost 8 bases, J lost 5 bases, and 4 bases stayed unmatched. The CDR3 sequence is 14 residues long. The germline CDR1 and CDR2 sequences are MGHRA and YSYEKL. Here the CDR3 DNA reads TGCGCCAGCGGACTAGCGGGCAGTACCGGGGAGCTGTTTTTT. It translates to CASGLAGSTGELFF.

This sequence joins TRBV7-2 and TRBJ2-5, with D possibly TRBD2 on 6 matching bases. The CDR3 is 15 amino acids. Germline CDR1 SGHTA, CDR2 FQGNSA. V was clipped by 1 base and J by 5 bases, with 14 bases between them. Here the CDR3 reads CASSLGLFRGETQYF. In DNA form, the CDR3 reads TGTGCCAGCAGCTTAGGTCTGTTTCGGGGGGAGACCCAGTACTTC.

This clone was counted a few times. The chain is built from TRBV27 and TRBJ1-1; D uncertain. The V end lost 0 bases, the J end lost 4 bases, and 9 bases lay between the germline ends. The length of the CDR3 is 14 residues. Looked up from germline, CDR1 is MNHEY and CDR2 is SMNVEV (reference sequence). The CDR3 loop is CASSLSGMSTEAFF. For the CDR3, the DNA is TGTGCCAGCAGTTTATCGGGTATGTCCACTGAAGCTTTCTTT.

The V gene is TRBV19, the J gene TRBJ2-2; D uncertain. V gave up 6 bases and J gave up 4 bases, with 12 bases separating them. The CDR3 is 14 residues long. CDR1 and CDR2 (germline): LNHDA, SQIVND (reference sequence). CDR3 amino acids: CASSLQVTTGELFF. CDR3 nucleotide sequence: TGTGCCAGTAGCCTCCAGGTAACCACCGGGGAGCTGTTTTTT.

This chain joins TRBV7-2 and TRBJ2-1; D gene ambiguous. The CDR3 contains 14 residues. CDR1 is SGHTA and CDR2 is FQGNSA in the germline V gene. Trimming took off 5 bases at V and 1 base at J, with 9 bases between the two ends. CDR3 protein: CASSPAASYNEQFF. The CDR3 DNA reads as TGTGCCAGCAGCCCGGCGGCGTCCTACAATGAGCAGTTCTTC.

The V gene is TRBV7-2, the J gene TRBJ2-2; 7 bases align to TRBD2. CDR3 length: 14 amino acids. The germline V gene has CDR1 SGHTA and CDR2 FQGNSA. V was clipped by 5 bases and J by 7 bases; unmatched bases: 7. The CDR3 here is CASSPGLVSGELFF. Written as DNA, the CDR3 is TGTGCCAGCAGCCCCGGACTAGTGAGCGGGGAGCTGTTTTTT. The full variable domain, completed using reference TRBV7-2 and TRBJ2-2, is GAGVSQSPSNKVTEKGKDVELRCDPISGHTALYWYRQSLGQGLEFLIYFQGNSAPDKSGLPSDRFSAERTGGSVSTLTIQRTQQEDSAVYLCASSPGLVSGELFFGEGSRLTVL.

J is TRBJ2-7 and V is TRBV21-1. TRBV21-1 is reported as a pseudogene. The CDR3 consists of 17 residues. The CDR3: CASSRPKGQTPTYEQYF. The CDR3 bases are TGTGCCAGCAGCAGGCCGAAGGGTCAGACACCTACATACGAGCAGTACTTC.

This sequence joins TRBV5-1 and TRBJ1-4; D ambiguous. V lost 1 base to trimming and J lost 8 bases, with 15 bases between them. Germline V gene lookup returns CDR1 SGHRS and CDR2 YFSETQ. The CDR3 extends over 15 amino acids. This CDR3 is CASSLNGKVGEKLFF. Written as DNA, the CDR3 is TGCGCCAGCAGCTTGAATGGGAAGGTCGGGGAAAAACTGTTTTTT.

V usage is TRBV18 and J usage is TRBJ1-5; 8 bases are a match to TRBD1. This CDR3 has 16 residues. Germline loops: CDR1 KGHSH, CDR2 LQKENI. V lost 3 bases, J lost 3 bases, and 7 bases stayed unmatched. The CDR3 loop reads CASSPLGTGTNQPQHF. The CDR3 DNA follows: TGTGCCAGCTCACCTCTCGGGACAGGTACCAATCAGCCCCAGCATTTT.

The V call is TRBV27, the J call TRBJ2-3; 8 positions agree with TRBD2. Germline V CDR1 and CDR2: MNHEY, SMNVEV (reference sequence). The V and J ends lost 6 bases and 1 base, in that order; junction bases with no gene match: 12. The CDR3 is made up of 17 amino acids. The CDR3: CASRRDTGGPGTDTQYF. DNA for the CDR3: TGTGCCAGCAGGCGAGATACGGGGGGGCCTGGCACAGATACGCAGTATTTT.

The chain has TRBV14 and TRBJ1-2; perhaps TRBD1 as D (6 bases). CDR1 and CDR2 (germline): SGHDN, FVKESK. Trimming pared 4 bases from V and 0 bases from J, leaving 12 bases between. The length of the CDR3 is 15 residues. The CDR3 sequence is CASSPRQEANYGYTF. The CDR3 DNA is TGTGCCAGCAGCCCCCGACAGGAAGCTAACTATGGCTACACCTTC. Using reference TRBV14 and TRBJ1-2 for the parts outside the CDR3, the full variable domain is EAGVTQFPSHSVIEKGQTVTLRCDPISGHDNLYWYRRVMGKEIKFLLHFVKESKQDESGMPNNRFLAERTGGTYSTLKVQPAELEDSGVYFCASSPRQEANYGYTFGSGTRLTVV.

The V call is TRBV19, the J call TRBJ1-4, with 7 bases fitting TRBD1. The germline V gene has CDR1 LNHDA and CDR2 SQIVND (reference sequence). Trimming at V came to 5 bases and at J to 5 bases, leaving 2 bases not matched to a gene. CDR3 length: 13 amino acids. The CDR3 loop reads CASSSQGNEKLFF. The DNA of the CDR3 is TGTGCCAGTAGTTCACAGGGGAATGAAAAACTGTTTTTT.

V and J are TRBV2 and TRBJ2-7, with D perhaps TRBD2 (6 bases). V lost 3 bases and J lost 2, with 14 bases in between. The CDR3 extends over 15 amino acids. In germline, CDR1 is SNHLY, CDR2 FYNNEI. CDR3 DNA: TGTGCCAGCAGTGATTTTTGGGGGGAGGCCTACGAGCAGTACTTC. Translating it yields CASSDFWGEAYEQYF.

CDR3 protein: CSVGSGTVNQPQHF. The CDR3 DNA reads as TGCAGCGTCGGTTCCGGGACAGTGAATCAGCCCCAGCATTTT. The chain employs TRBV29-1 and TRBJ1-5; 7 positions match TRBD1. J was trimmed by 4 bases and V by 6 bases; bases with no gene match: 9. Germline loops: CDR1 SQVTM, CDR2 ANQGSEA. This CDR3 contains 14 residues.

V is TRBV11-2 and J is TRBJ2-7; D gene ambiguous. The CDR3 length is 13 residues. The germline gives CDR1 SGHAT, CDR2 FQNNGV. The CDR3 protein is CASSLRSLDGVSV. CDR3 DNA sequence: TGTGCCAGCAGCTTACGTTCCTTGGATGGAGTGTCGGTG.

This clone was detected once. This chain joins TRBV6-1 and TRBJ1-5; D is ambiguous. The germline V and J ends were trimmed by 5 bases and 0 bases, with 11 bases remaining between them. The CDR3 length is 15 residues. From germline, CDR1 is MNHNS and CDR2 SASEGT. CDR3: CASSLWTDSNQPQHF. For the CDR3, the DNA is TGTGCCAGCAGTCTATGGACGGATAGCAATCAGCCCCAGCATTTT.

This clone was observed a handful of times. The chain recombines TRBV5-1 with TRBJ1-2; tentative D call: TRBD1 (6 bases). Per germline, CDR1 SGHRS and CDR2 YFSETQ. This CDR3 is 13 amino acids long. Trimming cost V 4 bases and J 6 bases, with 13 bases left between them. The DNA of the CDR3 is TGCGCCAGCAGCCCCACACAGGGAAATGGCTACACCTTC. This sequence encodes CASSPTQGNGYTF.

This chain uses TRBV29-1 with TRBJ2-1; TRBD2 matches at 9 bases. There are 13 residues in the CDR3. V was clipped by 7 bases and J by 9 bases; unmatched bases: 10. The germline gives CDR1 SQVTM, CDR2 ANQGSEA. The CDR3 sequence is CSGGGRAGGEQFF. The CDR3 DNA reads as TGCAGCGGGGGGGGCCGAGCGGGAGGTGAGCAGTTCTTC.

The V call is TRBV2, the J call TRBJ1-5; D is unclear. V was cut by 2 bases and J by 5 bases, with 7 bases left in between. Germline V gene lookup returns CDR1 SNHLY and CDR2 FYNNEI. The CDR3 loop spans 13 amino acids. Written as DNA, the CDR3 is TGTGCCAGCAGTGAAAATGGCGATCAGCCCCAGCATTTT. Its translation is CASSENGDQPQHF. Together with reference TRBV2 and TRBJ1-5, the CDR3 gives the full variable domain: EPEVTQTPSHQVTQMGQEVILRCVPISNHLYFYWYRQILGQKVEFLVSFYNNEISEKSEIFDDQFSVERPDGSNFTLKIRSTKLEDSAMYFCASSENGDQPQHFGDGTRLSIL.